Presented here are 23 T cell receptor beta chains from one specimen sequenced in a study of blood T cell repertoires in COVID-19. Here immunoSEQ multiplex PCR was the method, and the copy in TCRdb shows in-frame clones only, minus some. The table includes some 30,000 clones, around 89% detected once. The specimen was peripheral blood. These receptors were obtained from a human donor in a cohort sampled during active COVID-19.

The rearrangement links TRBV28 to TRBJ1-4; D unclear. V was trimmed by 1 base and J by 4 bases, leaving 13 bases between them. CDR3 size: 16 residues. Germline CDR1 MDHEN, CDR2 SYDVKM. Here the CDR3 reads CASSLFLGGFNEKLFF. The CDR3 nucleotides read TGTGCCAGCAGTTTATTTCTGGGCGGGTTTAATGAAAAACTGTTTTTT.

The chain couples TRBV30 to TRBJ2-3; a weak D match, TRBD2 (7 bases). CDR3 length: 14 residues. Per the germline V gene, CDR1 is GTSNPN and CDR2 is SVGIG (reference sequence). V was cut by 3 bases and J by 3 bases, with 13 bases left in between. CDR3 sequence: CAWSRGAATDTQYF. The CDR3 nucleotides are TGTGCCTGGAGCCGGGGGGCCGCGACAGATACGCAGTATTTT.

The chain couples TRBV4-3 to TRBJ1-3; D might be TRBD1 (5 bases). CDR3 size: 15 residues. Trimming shortened V by 0 bases and J by 3 bases, and 9 bases separated the two germline ends. Germline V gene lookup returns CDR1 LGHNA and CDR2 YSLEER. CDR3 nucleotides: TGCGCCAGCAGCCAAGAGGAGGGGAATGGAAACACCATATATTTT. This encodes CASSQEEGNGNTIYF.

The chain couples TRBV2 to TRBJ2-5; 12 nucleotides align to TRBD2. CDR3 length: 16 residues. V was clipped by 2 bases and J by 3 bases; unmatched bases: 4. Per the germline V gene, CDR1 is SNHLY and CDR2 is FYNNEI. The CDR3: CASSEIRTSGEETQYF. CDR3 nucleotides: TGTGCCAGCAGTGAAATTAGGACTAGCGGGGAAGAGACCCAGTACTTC.

Concerning this clone itself: One end of the junction is discordant with germline, which a read error may explain. The gene calls are TRBV11-2 and TRBJ1-2; no clear D. This CDR3 comprises 12 residues. Per the germline V gene, CDR1 is SGHAT and CDR2 is FQNNGV. Written as DNA, the CDR3 is TGTGCCAGCAGCTTAGAGGCGGTCATCCCCTGCTTC. Translation gives CASSLEAVIPCF.

This clone was seen only once. The V gene is TRBV7-6, the J gene TRBJ2-7, with 11 bases matching TRBD1. Germline CDR1 reads SGHVS; CDR2 reads FNYEAQ. The CDR3 is 15 residues long. Germline trimming cut 5 bases from V and 4 bases from J; bases unmatched to any gene: 7. The CDR3 here is CASSLRGDRGYEQYF. Here the CDR3 DNA reads TGTGCCAGCAGCCTAAGGGGGGACAGGGGGTACGAGCAGTACTTC.

The V call is TRBV6-5, the J call TRBJ2-7; D remains ambiguous. V gave up 7 bases and J gave up 2 bases, with 9 bases separating them. Germline values: CDR1 MNHEY, CDR2 SVGAGI. This CDR3 is 12 amino acids long. CDR3 loop: CASNSPPYEQYF. CDR3 coding DNA: TGTGCCAGCAACTCCCCCCCCTACGAGCAGTACTTC.

V usage is TRBV19 and J usage is TRBJ2-4; 7 bases align to TRBD1. The CDR3 length is 16 residues. V lost 5 bases, J lost 0 bases, and 7 bases stayed unmatched. Per germline, CDR1 LNHDA and CDR2 SQIVND (reference sequence). In DNA form, the CDR3 reads TGTGCCAGTAGTTCATTACAGGGGTCAGCCAAAAACATTCAGTACTTC. It codes for CASSSLQGSAKNIQYF.

V and J are TRBV5-5 and TRBJ2-3; D is possibly TRBD1 (6 bases). V lost 3 bases, J lost 4 bases, and 12 bases lay in between. CDR1 SGHKS and CDR2 YYEKEE come from the germline V gene (reference sequence). The CDR3 extends over 14 amino acids. The CDR3 DNA sequence: TGTGCCAGCAGCTCAGGGGATTTCGCAGATACGCAGTATTTT. Protein product: CASSSGDFADTQYF.

The CDR3 coding sequence is TGTGCCGTCGGGTGGACAGGGGGCTATGGCTACACCTTC. Translation: CAVGWTGGYGYTF. This chain joins TRBV28 and TRBJ1-2; the match to TRBD1 covers 10 bases. Germline loops: CDR1 MDHEN, CDR2 SYDVKM. The CDR3 sequence is 13 residues long. V dropped 11 bases and J dropped 4; count of bases not matched to a gene: 7.

This chain links TRBV5-4 with TRBJ2-5; D gene unclear. There are 14 residues in the CDR3. Per germline, CDR1 SGHNT and CDR2 YYREEE (reference sequence). The V gene lost 0 bases and the J gene lost 3 bases, with 9 bases spanning the gap. The CDR3 is CASSLGSVKETQYF. Written as DNA, the CDR3 is TGTGCCAGCAGCTTGGGCAGCGTGAAAGAGACCCAGTACTTC.

This clone was observed once. The chain is built from TRBV20-1 and TRBJ1-2; D uncertain. This CDR3 region has 11 residues. V shed 0 bases and J shed 7 bases, with 6 bases lying between them. CDR1 is DFQATT, CDR2 SNEGSKA, per germline (reference sequence). The CDR3, as DNA: TGCAGTGCTAGAGAAGGGAGTGGCTACACCTTC. Translating it yields CSAREGSGYTF.

CDR3 in DNA: TGTGCCACCAGCAGGGGACAGGGTGGAGGAGAGCAGTTCTTC. Its protein is CATSRGQGGGEQFF. The chain uses TRBV15 and TRBJ2-1, with 9 positions matching TRBD1. The CDR3 covers 14 residues. Trimming cost V 3 bases and J 10 bases; bases outside gene matches: 7. The germline V gene encodes CDR1 LNHNV and CDR2 YYDKDF (reference sequence).

The chain joins TRBV6-5 to TRBJ2-1, with D possibly matching TRBD1 (6 bases). The V end was cut by 6 bases, the J end by 4 bases, with 13 bases between. The CDR3 loop spans 14 amino acids. Germline values: CDR1 MNHEY, CDR2 SVGAGI. The CDR3 DNA follows: TGTGCCAGCAGCCTCCGGGACAATTACAATGAGCAGTTCTTC. Amino acid sequence: CASSLRDNYNEQFF.

V gene TRBV5-1 combines with J gene TRBJ2-3, with a possible D match to TRBD1 (5 bases). Germline assignment: CDR1 SGHRS and CDR2 YFSETQ. V lost 3 bases, J lost 1 base, and 15 bases lay in between. The CDR3 is 16 residues long. CDR3 protein: CASSSTTGAGTDTQYF. CDR3 in DNA: TGCGCCAGCAGCTCAACAACAGGAGCCGGCACAGATACGCAGTATTTT.

The V call is TRBV19, the J call TRBJ1-5, with 12 bases matching TRBD1. V gave up 5 bases and J gave up 6 bases; unmatched junction bases: 8. The germline gives CDR1 LNHDA, CDR2 SQIVND (reference sequence). There are 16 residues in the CDR3. Written as DNA, the CDR3 is TGTGCCAGTAGTGCCCGGGACAGGGGGCAGGGTCAGCCCCAGCATTTT. This encodes CASSARDRGQGQPQHF.

This clone came up once. The chain carries TRBV29-1 and TRBJ2-5, with D possibly being TRBD2 (7 bases). The V gene lost 7 bases and the J gene lost 4 bases, with 22 bases spanning the gap. The CDR3 loop spans 15 amino acids. Germline V gives CDR1 SQVTM, CDR2 ANQGSEA. CDR3 loop: CSASPGPRGAETQYF. CDR3 coding DNA: TGCAGCGCATCACCGGGACCCCGGGGGGCAGAGACCCAGTACTTC.

The chain has TRBV5-1 and TRBJ2-7, with 11 positions matching TRBD1. Trimming cost V 0 bases and J 2 bases; bases outside gene matches: 1. Germline lookup yields CDR1 SGHRS and CDR2 YFSETQ. There are 15 residues in the CDR3. The CDR3 loop is CASSLEGQGAYEQYF. Here the CDR3 DNA reads TGCGCCAGCAGCTTGGAGGGACAGGGGGCCTACGAGCAGTACTTC.

This sequence joins TRBV5-6 and TRBJ2-2; weak D call: TRBD2 (6 bases). V shed 2 bases and J shed 0 bases, with 8 bases lying between them. There are 15 residues in the CDR3. Looked up from germline, CDR1 is SGHDT and CDR2 is YYEEEE. CDR3 nucleotides: TGTGCCAGCAGCTTCGCGGGAACGAACACCGGGGAGCTGTTTTTT. Amino acid sequence: CASSFAGTNTGELFF.

The V call is TRBV7-8, the J call TRBJ2-2; a possible D gene is TRBD1 (6 bases). Germline V gene lookup returns CDR1 SGHVS and CDR2 FQNEAQ. This CDR3 has 15 amino acids. V was clipped by 4 bases and J by 0 bases, with 9 bases between them. CDR3 residues: CASSSGTPNTGELFF. CDR3 sequence (DNA): TGTGCCAGCAGCTCCGGGACACCGAACACCGGGGAGCTGTTTTTT.

The V gene is TRBV9, the J gene TRBJ1-6; no reliable D call. There are 17 residues in the CDR3. The ends were cut back, 0 bases at V and 0 bases at J, with 10 bases in the middle. The germline CDR1 and CDR2 sequences are SGDLS and YYNGEE. CDR3 nucleotides: TGTGCCAGCAGCGTAGGCGGAGCCTTCTCCTATAATTCACCCCTCCACTTT. Amino acids: CASSVGGAFSYNSPLHF.

The rearrangement links TRBV7-9 to TRBJ2-2; 8 nucleotides match TRBD1. CDR3 length: 15 residues. Germline V gene sequence: CDR1 SEHNR, CDR2 FQNEAQ (reference sequence). V lost 3 bases, J lost 1 base, and 1 base stayed unmatched. As DNA, the CDR3 is TGTGCCAGCAGCTTTGGGACAGGGAACACCGGGGAGCTGTTTTTT. This sequence encodes CASSFGTGNTGELFF.

V is TRBV5-1 and J is TRBJ2-2, with 8 nucleotides matching TRBD2. The CDR3 spans 13 residues. Germline CDR1 is SGHRS and CDR2 is YFSETQ. J lost 6 bases, V lost 4 bases, and 2 bases had no gene match. CDR3 region: CASSVSGAGELFF. DNA for the CDR3: TGCGCCAGCAGCGTTAGCGGGGCCGGGGAGCTGTTTTTT.